These T cell receptor beta chains were read from a single sample in a study of T cells in Graves' hyperthyroidism and ophthalmopathy. TCRdb fed the multiplex PCR reads into MiXCR, producing one record per CDR3 protein. The sample includes 600,000 to 900,000 distinct CDR3 sequences, approximately 16% of them seen just once. Specimen: blood. The source is a man aged 18 to 30 with Graves' hyperthyroidism. Both conserved end residues are part of each CDR3. A D gene is named only where the DNA matches it firmly. Some rows have no size entry. The others give once, few or many, or a class for an expanded clone.

d_gene: TRBD2
j_gene: TRBJ2-3
v_gene: TRBV11-1
abundance: many
CDR3nt: TGTGCCAGCAGCTTGGCTAGCGGAGCGTCAGATACGCAGTATTTT
CDR3aa: CASSLASGASDTQYF

d_gene: NA
j_gene: TRBJ2-2
v_gene: TRBV7-8
abundance: once
CDR3nt: TGTGCCAGCAGCTTATCAGCCATTGGGAACACCGGGGAGCTGTTTTTT
CDR3aa: CASSLSAIGNTGELFF

d_gene: NA
j_gene: TRBJ2-3
v_gene: TRBV20-1
abundance: many
CDR3nt: TGCAGTGCTAGAGATCCGGGGGTGAATACGCAGTATTTT
CDR3aa: CSARDPGVNTQYF

d_gene: TRBD1
j_gene: TRBJ2-7
v_gene: TRBV13
abundance: many
CDR3nt: TGTGCCAGCAGCCCGGGACAGAGAACGTCCTACGAGCAGTACTTC
CDR3aa: CASSPGQRTSYEQYF

d_gene: TRBD2
j_gene: TRBJ2-1
v_gene: TRBV6-2/TRBV6-3
abundance: NA
CDR3nt: TGTGCCAGCAGTTGGCGGGAGGGCGGGAATGAGCAGTTCTTC
CDR3aa: CASSWREGGNEQFF

d_gene: TRBD1
j_gene: TRBJ1-5
v_gene: TRBV19
abundance: NA
CDR3nt: TGTGCCAGTAGTATAATCCAGGGGGCGCGGAGCAATCAGCCCCAGCATTTT
CDR3aa: CASSIIQGARSNQPQHF

d_gene: TRBD1
j_gene: TRBJ2-5
v_gene: TRBV7-9
abundance: NA
CDR3nt: TGTGCCAGCACCCCACAGGGGGCTGGAGAGACCCAGTACTTC
CDR3aa: CASTPQGAGETQYF

d_gene: NA
j_gene: TRBJ2-3
v_gene: TRBV18
abundance: NA
CDR3nt: TGTGCCAGCTCACTCTCCGCGGGACGCACCGGAGATACGCAGTATTTT
CDR3aa: CASSLSAGRTGDTQYF

d_gene: NA
j_gene: TRBJ2-7
v_gene: TRBV18
abundance: few
CDR3nt: TGTGCCAGCTCACCAAATAACGGGGGAGAGCAGTACTTC
CDR3aa: CASSPNNGGEQYF

d_gene: TRBD2
j_gene: TRBJ2-3
v_gene: TRBV12-3/TRBV12-4
abundance: many
CDR3nt: TGTGCCAGCAGCGGGACTAGCGGGAGGGCCGAGACAGATACGCAGTATTTT
CDR3aa: CASSGTSGRAETDTQYF

d_gene: TRBD1
j_gene: TRBJ1-1
v_gene: TRBV28
abundance: many
CDR3nt: TGTGCCAGCAGTTTAACCCAGGGGGTGAACACTGAAGCTTTCTTT
CDR3aa: CASSLTQGVNTEAFF

d_gene: TRBD2
j_gene: TRBJ2-7
v_gene: TRBV6-5
abundance: few
CDR3nt: TGTGCCAGCAGTTACGACATAGCGGGGTCCTACGAGCAGTACTTC
CDR3aa: CASSYDIAGSYEQYF

d_gene: NA
j_gene: TRBJ2-3
v_gene: TRBV5-1
abundance: NA
CDR3nt: TGCGCCAGCAGCCATCTTGGATACACAGATACGCAGTATTTT
CDR3aa: CASSHLGYTDTQYF

d_gene: NA
j_gene: TRBJ2-1
v_gene: TRBV11-2
abundance: many
CDR3nt: TGTGCCAGCAGCCCAAAGGGGTTATACAATGAGCAGTTCTTC
CDR3aa: CASSPKGLYNEQFF

d_gene: NA
j_gene: TRBJ2-3
v_gene: TRBV7-9
abundance: many
CDR3nt: TGTGCCAGCAGCTTAGTCGACTCTACGCAGTATTTT
CDR3aa: CASSLVDSTQYF

d_gene: TRBD1
j_gene: TRBJ1-5
v_gene: TRBV12-3/TRBV12-4
abundance: many
CDR3nt: TGTGCCAGCAGTTTTGACAGGGCTCGCAATCAGCCCCAGCATTTT
CDR3aa: CASSFDRARNQPQHF

d_gene: NA
j_gene: TRBJ1-5
v_gene: TRBV20-1
abundance: few
CDR3nt: TGCAGTGCTCGAAGACATGGGCAATCTAATCAGCCCCAGCATTTT
CDR3aa: CSARRHGQSNQPQHF

d_gene: NA
j_gene: TRBJ2-7
v_gene: TRBV7-2
abundance: few
CDR3nt: TGTGCCAGCAGCTTAAAGCGGACACCCTCCTCCTACGAGCAGTACTTC
CDR3aa: CASSLKRTPSSYEQYF

d_gene: TRBD1
j_gene: TRBJ1-3
v_gene: TRBV6-1
abundance: NA
CDR3nt: TGTGCCAGCAGGCCTCGGGTAGAGGGGGCTCTAAGAAACACCATATATTTT
CDR3aa: CASRPRVEGALRNTIYF

d_gene: TRBD1
j_gene: TRBJ2-3
v_gene: TRBV20-1
abundance: many
CDR3nt: TGCAGTGCTCAGGACAGGGCAGGGGATACGCAGTATTTT
CDR3aa: CSAQDRAGDTQYF

d_gene: TRBD2
j_gene: TRBJ2-5
v_gene: TRBV7-2
abundance: many
CDR3nt: TGTGCCAGCAGCTTAGATTTGGGGAGGGCGGTCGAAGGGACCCAGTACTTC
CDR3aa: CASSLDLGRAVEGTQYF

d_gene: TRBD2
j_gene: TRBJ2-7
v_gene: TRBV9
abundance: NA
CDR3nt: TGTGCCAGCAGCGTAGGGACTAGCGGGAGTTATGGCTACGAGCAGTACTTC
CDR3aa: CASSVGTSGSYGYEQYF

d_gene: TRBD2
j_gene: TRBJ2-7
v_gene: TRBV5-5
abundance: many
CDR3nt: TGTGCCAGCAGCTTGATGCTAGCGGAATACGAGCAGTACTTC
CDR3aa: CASSLMLAEYEQYF

d_gene: TRBD2
j_gene: TRBJ2-1
v_gene: TRBV20-1
abundance: once
CDR3nt: TGCAGTTCCGAGAGCGGGAGGACTGACAATGAGCAGTTCTTC
CDR3aa: CSSESGRTDNEQFF

d_gene: NA
j_gene: TRBJ1-1
v_gene: TRBV6-1
abundance: NA
CDR3nt: TGTGCCAGCAGACCCGTGGACAGCCTGAACACTGAAGCTTTCTTT
CDR3aa: CASRPVDSLNTEAFF

d_gene: TRBD2
j_gene: TRBJ2-1
v_gene: TRBV4-3
abundance: few
CDR3nt: TGCGCCAGCAGCCAAGATCTCGTAGCGGGTGCCTACAATGAGCAGTTCTTC
CDR3aa: CASSQDLVAGAYNEQFF

d_gene: NA
j_gene: TRBJ2-1
v_gene: TRBV6-1
abundance: few
CDR3nt: TGTGCCAGCATCTCAGTCGATGAGCAGTTCTTC
CDR3aa: CASISVDEQFF

d_gene: NA
j_gene: TRBJ2-1
v_gene: TRBV5-6
abundance: NA
CDR3nt: TGTGCCAGCAGCTATATAGCGAACTCCTACAATGAGCAGTTCTTC
CDR3aa: CASSYIANSYNEQFF

d_gene: NA
j_gene: TRBJ2-1
v_gene: TRBV6-1
abundance: few
CDR3nt: TGTGCCAGCAGTGAAAAGTACGGCTCCTACAATGAGCAGTTCTTC
CDR3aa: CASSEKYGSYNEQFF